Listed below are T cell receptor beta chains from one sample, sequenced in a study of blood T cell repertoires in COVID-19. The assay was immunoSEQ multiplex PCR, and TCRdb's table has in-frame clones only and misses some. This sample has about 310,000 clones, with around 90% found just once. Sequencing was done on a sample of PBMCs or T cells enriched from blood (not recorded which). Receptors originate from a woman under 30 with acute COVID-19. The CDR3 runs from the conserved cysteine through the conserved F or W. Each record gives: D gene, V gene, J gene, CDR3 protein. A D gene is named only where the DNA matches it firmly.

>TRBD2|TRBV27|TRBJ2-7
CASSQSGLAGALEQYF
>TRBD2|TRBV7-9|TRBJ2-7
CASSQTFMGGTYEQYF
>.|TRBV5-1|TRBJ2-7
CASSLTLSSYEQYF
>TRBD2|TRBV20-1|TRBJ2-2
CSATDSGGNTGELFF
>.|TRBV7-6|TRBJ1-3
CASSSLAERSGNTIYF
>.|TRBV30|TRBJ2-1
CAWSEDLIAYNEQFF
>TRBD2|TRBV5-1|TRBJ2-7
CASSLEASGRIGSSYEQYF
>TRBD2|TRBV30|TRBJ2-1
CAWSKGLAAYNEQFF
>.|TRBV29-1|TRBJ2-5
CSVEEGSVGGETQYF
>.|TRBV19|TRBJ2-1
CASSKTTWGDEQFF
>.|TRBV5-1|TRBJ2-2
CASSSNLDTGELFF
>TRBD2|TRBV6-5|TRBJ2-3
CASRAGVADTQYF
>.|TRBV6-5|TRBJ2-7
CASSYHLASYEQYF
>TRBD2|TRBV3-1/TRBV3-2|TRBJ2-5
CASSKNSGREETQYF
>TRBD2|TRBV27|TRBJ2-1
CASSLTAGGIPDNEQFF
>TRBD1|TRBV19|TRBJ1-5
CASSTFGQEVYSNQPQHF
>.|TRBV27|TRBJ2-1
CASSSYGGEQFF
>TRBD1|TRBV2|TRBJ1-2
CANRDRGMADYGYTF
>.|TRBV7-9|TRBJ2-1
CASSPRTGPNEQFF
>TRBD2|TRBV19|TRBJ2-3
CASSLGGTDTQYF
>TRBD2|TRBV19|TRBJ2-5
CASHGLAGGEETQYF
>TRBD1|TRBV6-4|TRBJ1-1
CASSPTGRGAEAFF
>.|TRBV10-1|TRBJ1-6
CASSLRRTDSPLHF